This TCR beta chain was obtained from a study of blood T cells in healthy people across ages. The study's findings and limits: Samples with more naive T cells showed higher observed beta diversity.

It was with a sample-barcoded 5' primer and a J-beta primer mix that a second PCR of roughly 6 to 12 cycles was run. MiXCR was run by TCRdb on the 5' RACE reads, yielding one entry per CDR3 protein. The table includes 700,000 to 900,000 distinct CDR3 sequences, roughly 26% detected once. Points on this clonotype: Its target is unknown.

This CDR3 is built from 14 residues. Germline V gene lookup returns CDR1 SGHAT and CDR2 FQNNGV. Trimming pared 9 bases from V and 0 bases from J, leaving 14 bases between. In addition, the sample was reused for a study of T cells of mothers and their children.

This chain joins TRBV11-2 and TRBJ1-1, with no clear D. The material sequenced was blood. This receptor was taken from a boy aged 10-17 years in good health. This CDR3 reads CASIRQMMNTEAFF. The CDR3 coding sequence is TGTGCCAGTATACGACAAATGATGAACACTGAAGCTTTCTTT.